Presented here are 12 T cell receptor beta chains from one specimen sequenced in a study of blood T cell repertoires in COVID-19. The method was immunoSEQ multiplex PCR; TCRdb's version includes in-frame clones alone and lacks a portion of them. The table records around 64,000 clones, 80% to 90% of them present only once. The sequenced material came from peripheral blood. The receptors were gathered from a man aged 50 or older with active COVID-19.

V and J are TRBV28 and TRBJ2-4; D unclear. Germline CDR1 is MDHEN and CDR2 is SYDVKM. This CDR3 is built from 14 residues. V lost 2 bases, J lost 0 bases, and 5 bases lay in between. For the CDR3, the DNA is TGTGCCAGCAGTTTAGGGCTAGCCAAAAACATTCAGTACTTC. Protein product: CASSLGLAKNIQYF.

This clone showed up just once. The chain employs TRBV24-1 and TRBJ2-3, with TRBD1 identical over 9 bases. The CDR3 totals 15 residues. Unmatched junction bases numbered 7, after V lost 8 bases and J lost 2 bases. Looked up from germline, CDR1 is KGHDR and CDR2 is SFDVKD. In nucleotides, the CDR3 is TGTGCCACCATGGACAGGGGCCGACTCACAGATACGCAGTATTTT. Its protein is CATMDRGRLTDTQYF.

This sequence joins TRBV18 and TRBJ1-1; D is unclear. V was shortened by 6 bases and J by 1 base, with 9 bases between the two germline ends. This CDR3 is 13 amino acids long. Germline V CDR1 and CDR2: KGHSH, LQKENI. DNA of the CDR3: TGTGCCAGCTCGGCTGACAAGAACACTGAAGCTTTCTTT. It codes for CASSADKNTEAFF.

This chain uses TRBV19 with TRBJ1-1, with D maybe TRBD1 (5 bases). CDR1 and CDR2 from the germline V gene are LNHDA and SQIVND (reference sequence). The CDR3 sequence is 15 residues long. Trimming took off 4 bases at V and 0 bases at J, with 12 bases between the two ends. This chain's CDR3 is CASSNSRQMNTEAFF. The CDR3 DNA reads TGTGCCAGTAGTAACTCCCGACAGATGAACACTGAAGCTTTCTTT. Variable domain in full (rest from reference TRBV19 and TRBJ1-1): DGGITQSPKYLFRKEGQNVTLSCEQNLNHDAMYWYRQDPGQGLRLIYYSQIVNDFQKGDIAEGYSVSREKKESFPLTVTSAQKNPTAFYLCASSNSRQMNTEAFFGQGTRLTVV.

This chain connects TRBV9 to TRBJ2-6, with 8 positions matching TRBD1. The germline V gene encodes CDR1 SGDLS and CDR2 YYNGEE. This CDR3 contains 18 residues. V lost 3 bases, J lost 0 bases, and 8 bases stayed unmatched. CDR3 region: CASSARGTGPSGANVLTF. The CDR3 DNA reads TGTGCCAGCAGCGCCCGGGGGACAGGACCCTCTGGGGCCAACGTCCTGACTTTC.

J is TRBJ2-5 and V is TRBV5-4; the D gene is possibly TRBD2 (5 bases). CDR3 length: 16 amino acids. Trimming shortened V by 0 bases and J by 6 bases, and 18 bases separated the two germline ends. Germline V gene sequence: CDR1 SGHNT, CDR2 YYREEE (reference sequence). CDR3 sequence: CASSLGGSVTVKTQYF. CDR3 DNA: TGTGCCAGCAGCTTGGGGGGTAGCGTAACAGTCAAGACCCAGTACTTC.

The chain uses TRBV6-1 and TRBJ1-1; perhaps TRBD1 as D (6 bases). CDR1 is MNHNS, CDR2 SASEGT, per germline. CDR3 length: 15 amino acids. The V end was cut by 1 base, the J end by 4 bases, with 13 bases between. The CDR3 coding sequence is TGTGCCAGCAGTGAAGGGGGGCGCGGTGGCACTGAAGCTTTCTTT. This sequence encodes CASSEGGRGGTEAFF.

The chain links TRBV5-6 to TRBJ1-3; 9 bases line up with TRBD1. The J segment lost 0 bases and the V segment lost 3 bases, leaving 1 base of the junction unmatched. The CDR3 totals 15 residues. From germline, CDR1 is SGHDT and CDR2 YYEEEE. The CDR3, as DNA: TGTGCCAGCAGCTGGGGACAGGGCTCTGGAAACACCATATATTTT. Protein sequence: CASSWGQGSGNTIYF.

V and J are TRBV4-1 and TRBJ2-1; 8 bases agree with TRBD2. The germline V gene has CDR1 MGHRA and CDR2 YSYEKL. The CDR3 contains 16 residues. V was pared by 3 bases and J by 7 bases, with 11 bases of the junction left unmatched. The DNA for the CDR3 is TGCGCCAGCAGCCAGGTCCCGGGACGGGGGGGGAATGAGCAGTTCTTC. Translated, it gives CASSQVPGRGGNEQFF.

This rearrangement joins TRBV28 to TRBJ2-7; 7 positions match TRBD1. The V segment lost 6 bases and the J segment 5 bases; nucleotides outside the gene matches: 7. The germline gives CDR1 MDHEN, CDR2 SYDVKM. The CDR3 has 13 residues. The CDR3 DNA is TGTGCCAGCAGCCCGGGGACAGTGGACGAGCAGTACTTC. It yields the protein CASSPGTVDEQYF.

The chain recombines TRBV18 with TRBJ1-1, with D possibly being TRBD1 (5 bases). The length of the CDR3 is 16 residues. Germline V CDR1 and CDR2: KGHSH, LQKENI. Trimming shortened V by 6 bases and J by 0 bases, and 17 bases separated the two germline ends. The CDR3 nucleotides are TGTGCCAGCTCCCTAAAAGCAGGGAAGCTGAACACTGAAGCTTTCTTT. It translates to CASSLKAGKLNTEAFF.

The sample holds one count of this clone. The chain is built from TRBV19 and TRBJ1-2; TRBD1 might be the D (6 bases). V dropped 4 bases and J dropped 1 base, with 13 bases sitting between them. The CDR3 runs 15 residues. The V gene's germline CDR1 is LNHDA and CDR2 SQIVND (reference sequence). The CDR3 DNA reads TGTGCCAGTAGTACCCAGGGACACATTAACTATGGCTACACCTTC. The encoded protein is CASSTQGHINYGYTF. The full variable domain, its missing parts supplied by reference TRBV19 and TRBJ1-2, is DGGITQSPKYLFRKEGQNVTLSCEQNLNHDAMYWYRQDPGQGLRLIYYSQIVNDFQKGDIAEGYSVSREKKESFPLTVTSAQKNPTAFYLCASSTQGHINYGYTFGSGTRLTVV.